This passage covers 12 T cell receptor beta chains from one sample sequenced in a study of T cell clusters in autoimmune cytopenias. TRB amplification used 250 ng of peripheral blood genomic DNA. One tube held mixed TRB-A and TRB-B primer pools for touch-down PCR. TCRdb re-called the multiplex PCR reads and gives one entry per CDR3 protein, without DNA. Its table lists fewer than 8,500 distinct CDR3 sequences. Specimen: peripheral blood. These receptors were collected from a human donor with an autoimmune cytopenia or autoimmune hepatitis (not recorded which).

In terms of frequency, this clonotype is medium-sized. V is TRBV19 and J is TRBJ2-1; TCRdb picks TRBD2, but there is no DNA to check that call. The CDR3 covers 15 residues. The germline V gene encodes CDR1 LNHDA and CDR2 SQIVND (reference sequence). Here the CDR3 reads CASSSLAGGHNEQFF.

This chain links TRBV10-3 with TRBJ2-2; without DNA, the TCRdb call of TRBD1 cannot be checked. The CDR3 sequence is 14 residues long. Germline values: CDR1 ENHRY, CDR2 SYGVKD. CDR3 region: CAITGTGFTGELFF.

The genes are TRBV10-3 and TRBJ2-1; without DNA, the TCRdb call of TRBD1 cannot be checked. Germline loops: CDR1 ENHRY, CDR2 SYGVKD. The CDR3 has 12 amino acids. The CDR3 sequence is CATRGNDNEQFF.

By frequency, this clonotype registers medium-sized. The chain is built from TRBV6-5 and TRBJ1-1. The CDR3 extends over 15 amino acids. Germline CDR1 and CDR2: MNHEY and SVGAGI. The CDR3 here is CASSKGWQHDTEAFF.

J is TRBJ1-5 and V is TRBV6-1. The length of the CDR3 is 15 residues. The germline V gene encodes CDR1 MNHNS and CDR2 SASEGT. Here the CDR3 reads CASSADGYSNQPQHF.

Judged by frequency, this clonotype is medium-sized. The chain employs TRBV19 and TRBJ2-3; lacking DNA, the TRBD1 call made by TCRdb goes unchecked. The CDR3 extends over 16 amino acids. In germline, CDR1 is LNHDA, CDR2 SQIVND (reference sequence). The CDR3 is CASSMGTELPTDTQYF.

In terms of frequency, this clonotype is medium-sized (0.01 to 0.1%). This rearrangement joins TRBV5-4 to TRBJ2-3; TCRdb names TRBD1, which stays unverified in the absence of DNA. Germline V gives CDR1 SGHNT, CDR2 YYREEE (reference sequence). The CDR3 consists of 14 residues. CDR3 loop: CASSGLGGTDTQYF.

The J gene is TRBJ2-2, the V gene TRBV18. The CDR3 totals 13 residues. Per germline, CDR1 KGHSH and CDR2 LQKENI. CDR3: CASSLANTGELFF.

The rearrangement links TRBV24-1 to TRBJ2-1; TCRdb picks TRBD1, but there is no DNA to check that call. Germline V gives CDR1 KGHDR, CDR2 SFDVKD. The CDR3 runs 14 residues. CDR3 amino acids: CATSEPPGSNEQFF.

The CDR3 loop reads CASSSNRGLRNGYTF. The chain carries TRBV13 and TRBJ1-2; absent DNA, TCRdb's TRBD1 call cannot be checked. There are 15 residues in the CDR3. The germline gives CDR1 PRHDT, CDR2 FYEKMQ (reference sequence).

The chain has TRBV5-1 and TRBJ2-2; the D call of TRBD1 rests on TCRdb alone, since no DNA is present to check it. In germline, CDR1 is SGHRS, CDR2 YFSETQ. The CDR3 has 15 residues. This CDR3 reads CASSTGQRNTGELFF.

This chain links TRBV7-2 with TRBJ2-3. The germline V gene has CDR1 SGHTA and CDR2 FQGNSA. CDR3 length: 15 residues. CDR3 in amino acids: CASSLREVRSDTQYF.